What follows are 22 T cell receptor beta chains derived from one specimen sequenced in a study of Graves' ophthalmopathy and Graves' hyperthyroidism. Using RNA transcripts, the TCR beta CDR3 regions were amplified. The authors performed first-round RT-PCR with HTBI primers and then a second-round multiplex PCR. TCRdb reprocessed the multiplex PCR reads via MiXCR and lists one record per CDR3 protein. Here the sample spans about 1.1 million distinct CDR3 sequences, around a third being singletons. Sequencing used peripheral blood or thyroid tissue (not recorded which). The receptors here all came from an adult man with Graves' hyperthyroidism.

About this clonotype itself: Since the CDR3 does not end with the conserved phenylalanine or tryptophan, this likely comes from a read error. V and J are TRBV5-1 and TRBJ1-5, with D possibly being TRBD1 (5 bases). CDR3 length: 17 amino acids. Looked up from germline, CDR1 is SGHRS and CDR2 is YFSETQ. The CDR3: CASSQTLTRDSNQPQHS. The CDR3 bases are TGTGCCAGCAGCCAAACTCTTACCCGGGACAGCAATCAGCCCCAGCATTCT.

The chain couples TRBV25-1 to TRBJ2-7; TRBD1 agrees at 11 bases. The germline V gene encodes CDR1 MGHDK and CDR2 SYGVNS. The CDR3 sequence is 13 residues long. Germline trimming cut 8 bases from V and 7 bases from J; bases unmatched to any gene: 7. CDR3 in DNA: TGTGCCAGCGTAGGACAGGGGGCGCGGGAGCAGTACTTC. This codes for CASVGQGAREQYF.

This chain links TRBV20-1 with TRBJ2-5; TRBD2 matches 7 bases. This CDR3 contains 15 residues. The germline V gene encodes CDR1 DFQATT and CDR2 SNEGSKA (reference sequence). CDR3 amino acids: CSAHPREVEGETQYF. The CDR3 DNA is TGCAGCGCCCACCCTCGGGAGGTAGAGGGGGAGACCCAGTACTTC.

In this sample, this clonotype turned up a few times. The chain carries TRBV19 and TRBJ2-2, with D tentatively TRBD1 (5 bases). Germline loops: CDR1 LNHDA, CDR2 SQIVND (reference sequence). Deletions cut 3 bases from V and 6 bases from J, with 11 bases between. This CDR3 contains 14 residues. For the CDR3, the DNA is TGTGCCAGTAGTATTGGACACTTCTCCGGGGAGCTGTTTTTT. Its translation: CASSIGHFSGELFF.

Only a few counts were recorded for this clonotype. The chain couples TRBV12-3 or TRBV12-4 to TRBJ1-5; D is unresolved. V gave up 2 bases and J gave up 2 bases, with 7 bases separating them. The CDR3 loop spans 14 amino acids. The CDR3 spells CASSLWQGNQPQHF. DNA of the CDR3: TGTGCCAGCAGTTTATGGCAGGGCAATCAGCCCCAGCATTTT.

The sample holds a few counts of this clonotype. The V gene is TRBV30, the J gene TRBJ1-1; tentatively, D is TRBD1 (5 bases). This CDR3 spans 14 amino acids. In germline, CDR1 is GTSNPN, CDR2 SVGIG (reference sequence). V dropped 2 bases and J dropped 5 bases, with 15 bases sitting between them. CDR3 residues: CAWSWGGTGTEAFF. As DNA, the CDR3 is TGTGCCTGGAGTTGGGGAGGGACGGGGACTGAAGCTTTCTTT.

The rearrangement uses TRBV10-3 and TRBJ2-6, with 8 nucleotides matching TRBD1. The V gene end was trimmed by 5 bases and the J gene end by 1 base; junction bases not matched to a gene: 7. The CDR3 has 17 amino acids. Per germline, CDR1 ENHRY and CDR2 SYGVKD. The CDR3 sequence: CAISMDRDRSGANVLTF. CDR3 sequence (DNA): TGTGCCATCAGTATGGACAGGGACAGATCTGGGGCCAACGTCCTGACTTTC.

The genes are TRBV12-3 or TRBV12-4 and TRBJ2-2, with 7 bases matching TRBD1. This CDR3 contains 15 residues. After removal of 6 bases from V and 6 bases from J, the junction contained 10 bases not matched to a gene. The chain's CDR3 is CASRDRQGLAGELFF. In DNA, the CDR3 is TGTGCCAGCAGAGACCGACAGGGCTTGGCCGGGGAGCTGTTTTTT.

This clonotype was observed many times. The V call is TRBV10-3, the J call TRBJ1-1, with TRBD1 as a possible D gene (6 bases). V dropped 3 bases and J dropped 1 base, with 9 bases sitting between them. CDR3 length equals 14 residues. The germline V gene has CDR1 ENHRY and CDR2 SYGVKD. The CDR3, as DNA: TGTGCCATCAGTGACTGGACAGAGAACACTGAAGCTTTCTTT. This codes for CAISDWTENTEAFF.

This clonotype was counted only a few times. The chain joins TRBV12-3 or TRBV12-4 to TRBJ2-7, with D hard to call. The CDR3 has 13 residues. Trimming removed 3 bases at V and 4 bases at J, with 10 bases between. The CDR3 loop is CASSFSIEYEQYF. In DNA, the CDR3 is TGTGCCAGCAGTTTTAGTATTGAGTACGAGCAGTACTTC.

At least ten counts were recorded for this clonotype. The chain links TRBV7-9 to TRBJ1-6; D gene ambiguous. V was shortened by 5 bases and J by 7 bases, with 6 bases between the two germline ends. Germline V gene sequence: CDR1 SEHNR, CDR2 FQNEAQ (reference sequence). This CDR3 is built from 12 residues. The CDR3 coding sequence is TGTGCCAGCAGCCAAAGAAATTCACCCCTCCACTTT. It translates to CASSQRNSPLHF.

This clonotype was recorded a few times. CDR3 nucleotide sequence: TGTGCCAGCAGCTTGAGACAGGGAGCAGCCTACGAGCAGTACTTC. Its protein product is CASSLRQGAAYEQYF. The chain recombines TRBV13 with TRBJ2-7; 7 positions agree with TRBD1. The germline gives CDR1 PRHDT, CDR2 FYEKMQ (reference sequence). Germline trimming cut 3 bases from V and 2 bases from J; bases unmatched to any gene: 7. This CDR3 is 15 amino acids long. Looking up the rest from reference TRBV13 and TRBJ2-7 gives the full variable domain: AAGVIQSPRHLIKEKRETATLKCYPIPRHDTVYWYQQGPGQDPQFLISFYEKMQSDKGSIPDRFSAQQFSDYHSELNMSSLELGDSALYFCASSLRQGAAYEQYFGPGTRLTVT.

This clonotype showed up many times. This rearrangement joins TRBV4-3 to TRBJ1-5; no firm D call. CDR3 length equals 13 residues. The V gene lost 3 bases and the J gene lost 6 bases, with 9 bases spanning the gap. Looked up from germline, CDR1 is LGHNA and CDR2 is YSLEER. The CDR3 loop reads CASSHQQFQPQHF. The CDR3 DNA follows: TGCGCCAGCAGCCACCAACAGTTTCAGCCCCAGCATTTT.

This clonotype appeared a single time. Given a much more abundant clone one base away, this may be a read error. V gene TRBV2 combines with J gene TRBJ2-2; no clear D. CDR1 and CDR2 from the germline V gene are SNHLY and FYNNEI. The CDR3 totals 17 residues. Trimming removed 6 bases at V and 4 bases at J, with 21 bases between. CDR3 sequence reads: CASSERFRRTGTGELFF. CDR3 nucleotides: TGTGCCAGCAGCGAACGTTTTCGCAGGACGGGCACCGGGGAGCTGTTTTTT.

A few counts support this clonotype. This chain joins TRBV7-8 and TRBJ1-2; the D is unclear. The CDR3 consists of 16 residues. The V gene's germline CDR1 is SGHVS and CDR2 FQNEAQ. V dropped 6 bases and J dropped 4 bases, with 21 bases sitting between them. The CDR3 loop is CASRNLLRVWGYGYTF. The CDR3 bases are TGTGCCAGCAGGAACCTTCTCCGTGTCTGGGGCTATGGCTACACCTTC.

This clonotype was seen only a few times. DNA of the CDR3: TGTGCCAGCAGCCTACAGGGACAGGGGGCTGGAATAAATACGCAGTATTTT. Its translation: CASSLQGQGAGINTQYF. The chain has TRBV7-2 and TRBJ2-3, with 12 positions matching TRBD1. The CDR3 has 17 residues. Germline-derived CDR1 and CDR2 are SGHTA and FQGNSA. V was clipped by 5 bases and J by 7 bases; unmatched bases: 13.

Points on this clonotype: A read error is possible here, since a much larger clone lies one base away. A read error is likely, as this CDR3 ends without the conserved phenylalanine or tryptophan. This chain joins TRBV7-2 and TRBJ1-2, with 7 nucleotides matching TRBD1. J gave up 7 bases and V 1 base, and 12 bases lay outside the gene matches. The CDR3 covers 16 residues. Germline V CDR1 and CDR2: SGHTA, FQGNSA. The CDR3: CASSLVFGRGWGGYTL. CDR3 nucleotides: TGTGCCAGCAGCTTAGTTTTCGGCAGGGGGTGGGGTGGCTACACCCTC.

At least ten counts were recorded for this clonotype. The V gene is TRBV19, the J gene TRBJ2-7; D gene uncertain. The V gene's germline CDR1 is LNHDA and CDR2 SQIVND (reference sequence). Trimming removed 4 bases at V and 5 bases at J, with 9 bases between. CDR3 length: 12 amino acids. The CDR3 region has the DNA TGTGCCAGTAGTACGACCCCGAACGAGCAGTACTTC. It encodes CASSTTPNEQYF.

Of note for this clonotype: A much bigger clone sits one base away, suggesting this may be a read error. The chain has TRBV2 and TRBJ1-5; possibly TRBD1 for D (5 bases). The CDR3 spans 15 residues. Germline CDR1 and CDR2: SNHLY and FYNNEI. The CDR3 here is CVSSSSLREGQPQHF. The CDR3 DNA follows: TGTGTCAGCAGTTCGTCGCTCAGGGAGGGTCAGCCCCAGCATTTT. Combining the CDR3 with reference TRBV2 and TRBJ1-5 gives the whole variable domain EPEVTQTPSHQVTQMGQEVILRCVPISNHLYFYWYRQILGQKVEFLVSFYNNEISEKSEIFDDQFSVERPDGSNFTLKIRSTKLEDSAMYFCVSSSSLREGQPQHFGDGTRLSIL.

The sample holds many counts of this clonotype. The chain couples TRBV7-9 to TRBJ1-4; no clear D gene. The CDR3 covers 17 residues. V shed 6 bases and J shed 1 base, with 18 bases lying between them. Germline CDR1 is SEHNR and CDR2 is FQNEAQ (reference sequence). The DNA for the CDR3 is TGTGCCAGCAGGTTGGACGGTCCCGGGCAAACTAATGAAAAACTGTTTTTT. This gives the protein CASRLDGPGQTNEKLFF.

CDR3 protein: CSTQENQETQYF. As DNA, the CDR3 is TGCAGCACCCAGGAGAACCAAGAGACCCAGTACTTC. This chain uses TRBV29-1 with TRBJ2-5, with D hard to call. This CDR3 is built from 12 residues. Germline V gene sequence: CDR1 SQVTM, CDR2 ANQGSEA. Trimming removed 8 bases from V and 0 bases from J, with 10 bases in between.

This clonotype was counted at least ten times. The V and J genes are TRBV20-1 and TRBJ1-1, with 9 bases fitting TRBD1. Trimming removed 0 bases from V and 11 bases from J; junction bases left unmatched: 16. This CDR3 is 16 amino acids long. CDR1 is DFQATT and CDR2 is SNEGSKA in the germline V gene (reference sequence). The CDR3 DNA sequence: TGCAGTGCTAGAGATCAAGAGGGGACAGGGTATTTGGGGGCTTTCTTT. This translates into CSARDQEGTGYLGAFF.